These T cell receptor beta chains were read from a single sample in a study of blood T cell repertoires in COVID-19. Generated by immunoSEQ multiplex PCR, the TCRdb table keeps only in-frame clones and is missing some. The sample has roughly 120,000 clones; about 85% are singletons. Sequenced sample: peripheral blood. The receptor source for this set is a human donor in a cohort sampled during active COVID-19. Both conserved end residues are part of each CDR3. The D gene is left open where the match is weak.

j_call v_call d_call cdr3_aa cdr3_nt
TRBJ2-7 TRBV3-1/TRBV3-2 TRBD2 CASSQDLGRSSGKTYEQYF TGTGCCAGCAGCCAAGACCTAGGGAGGTCTAGCGGGAAGACCTACGAGCAGTACTTC
TRBJ1-1 TRBV29-1 - CSVGLGLNTEAFF TGCAGCGTTGGTCTAGGATTGAACACTGAAGCTTTCTTT
TRBJ2-7 TRBV5-1 - CASGSSGLISYEQYF TGCGCCAGCGGATCCTCCGGACTGATCTCCTACGAGCAGTACTTC
TRBJ1-1 TRBV7-2 - CASSAQGTSRAAFF TGTGCCAGCAGCGCACAAGGAACGTCGAGGGCGGCTTTCTTT
TRBJ2-1 TRBV18 TRBD1 CASSPRTGYNEQFF TGTGCCAGCTCACCAAGGACAGGTTACAATGAGCAGTTCTTC
TRBJ1-2 TRBV2 TRBD1 CASSEGTGGWGYTF TGTGCCAGCAGTGAAGGGACAGGGGGCTGGGGCTACACCTTC
TRBJ1-5 TRBV6-5 - CASSWRGGGNQPQHF TGTGCCAGCAGTTGGCGGGGGGGAGGGAATCAGCCCCAGCATTTT
TRBJ2-5 TRBV3-1/TRBV3-2 - CASSQGRLSTFLETQYF TGTGCCAGCAGCCAAGGGCGACTCTCTACTTTCTTGGAGACCCAGTACTTC
TRBJ2-2 TRBV7-9 TRBD1 CASSPPGTGVAGELFF TGTGCCAGCAGCCCGCCAGGGACAGGGGTGGCCGGGGAGCTGTTTTTT
TRBJ1-4 TRBV5-4 - CASSLREVATNEKLFF TGTGCCAGCAGCTTGCGAGAAGTTGCAACTAATGAAAAACTGTTTTTT
TRBJ2-3 TRBV7-9 - CASSPPARGDTQYF TGTGCCAGCAGCCCCCCCGCCCGCGGAGATACGCAGTATTTT
TRBJ1-2 TRBV30 TRBD1 CAWSRSQGAYGYTF TGTGCCTGGAGTCGGTCTCAGGGGGCGTACGGCTACACCTTC